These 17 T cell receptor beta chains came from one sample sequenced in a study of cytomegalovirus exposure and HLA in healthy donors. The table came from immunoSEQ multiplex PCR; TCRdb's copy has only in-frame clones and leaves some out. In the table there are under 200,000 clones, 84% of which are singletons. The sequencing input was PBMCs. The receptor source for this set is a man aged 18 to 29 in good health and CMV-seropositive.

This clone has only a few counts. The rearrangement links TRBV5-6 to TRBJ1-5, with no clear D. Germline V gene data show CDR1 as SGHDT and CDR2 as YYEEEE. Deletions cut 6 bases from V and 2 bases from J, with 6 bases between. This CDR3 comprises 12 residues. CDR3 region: CASTVGNQPQHF. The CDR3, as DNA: TGTGCCAGCACCGTAGGCAATCAGCCCCAGCATTTT. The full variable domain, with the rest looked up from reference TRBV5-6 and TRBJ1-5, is DAGVTQSPTHLIKTRGQQVTLRCSPKSGHDTVSWYQQALGQGPQFIFQYYEEEERQRGNFPDRFSGHQFPNYSSELNVNALLLGDSALYLCASTVGNQPQHFGDGTRLSIL.

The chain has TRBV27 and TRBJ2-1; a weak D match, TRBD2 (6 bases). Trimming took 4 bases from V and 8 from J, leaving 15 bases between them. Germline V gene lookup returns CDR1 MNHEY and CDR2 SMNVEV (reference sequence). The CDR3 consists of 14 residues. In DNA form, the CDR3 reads TGTGCCAGCAGTTACGGAGGGAGAGGCGATGAGCAGTTCTTC. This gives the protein CASSYGGRGDEQFF.

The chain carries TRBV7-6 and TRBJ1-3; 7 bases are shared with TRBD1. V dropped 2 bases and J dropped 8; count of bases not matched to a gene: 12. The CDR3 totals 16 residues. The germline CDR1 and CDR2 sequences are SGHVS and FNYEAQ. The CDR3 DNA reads TGTGCCAGCAGCTTAAATACAGGGGATGGAGAGTACACCATATATTTT. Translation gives CASSLNTGDGEYTIYF.

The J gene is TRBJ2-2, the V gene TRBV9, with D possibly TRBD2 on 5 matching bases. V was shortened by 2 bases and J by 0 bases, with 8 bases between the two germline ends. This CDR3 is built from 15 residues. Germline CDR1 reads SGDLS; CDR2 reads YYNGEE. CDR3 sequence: CASSVGVANTGELFF. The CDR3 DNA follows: TGTGCCAGCAGCGTCGGGGTCGCGAACACCGGGGAGCTGTTTTTT.

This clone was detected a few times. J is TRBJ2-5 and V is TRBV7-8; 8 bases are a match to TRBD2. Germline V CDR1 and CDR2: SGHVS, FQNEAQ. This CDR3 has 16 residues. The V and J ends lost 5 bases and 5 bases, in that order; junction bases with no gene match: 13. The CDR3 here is CASSDRRTSGGETQYF. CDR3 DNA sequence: TGTGCCAGCAGCGATAGGAGGACCTCGGGAGGGGAGACCCAGTACTTC.

The CDR3 DNA sequence: TGTGCCAGCAGCCCCCTGTCAGATACGCAGTATTTT. Its translation: CASSPLSDTQYF. V is TRBV11-2 and J is TRBJ2-3; D is uncertain. The germline V gene has CDR1 SGHAT and CDR2 FQNNGV. The CDR3 totals 12 residues. The V and J ends lost 5 bases and 4 bases respectively, with 7 bases between them.

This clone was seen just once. The chain's CDR3 is CASSLNVGRGGEQFF. CDR3 DNA: TGTGCCAGCAGCTTGAATGTGGGGCGGGGGGGTGAGCAGTTCTTC. The genes are TRBV5-6 and TRBJ2-1, with 9 bases that match TRBD2. With 1 base clipped from V and 9 bases from J, the junction kept 8 bases outside the gene matches. There are 15 residues in the CDR3. Germline lookup yields CDR1 SGHDT and CDR2 YYEEEE.

The CDR3 spells CASSPPFYRGSYEQYF. The CDR3 DNA sequence: TGCGCCAGCAGCCCTCCTTTCTACAGGGGCTCCTACGAGCAGTACTTC. The gene calls are TRBV5-1 and TRBJ2-7, with 7 bases identical to TRBD1. This CDR3 is 16 amino acids long. Germline V gene data show CDR1 as SGHRS and CDR2 as YFSETQ. Losses at the gene ends were 4 bases for V and 0 bases for J; bases not matched to a gene: 10.

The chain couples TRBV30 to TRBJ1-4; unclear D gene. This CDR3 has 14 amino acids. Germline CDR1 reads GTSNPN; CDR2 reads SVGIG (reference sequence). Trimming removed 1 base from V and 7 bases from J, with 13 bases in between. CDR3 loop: CAWSETVSVEKLFF. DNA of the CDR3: TGTGCCTGGAGTGAGACTGTGTCCGTTGAAAAACTGTTTTTT.

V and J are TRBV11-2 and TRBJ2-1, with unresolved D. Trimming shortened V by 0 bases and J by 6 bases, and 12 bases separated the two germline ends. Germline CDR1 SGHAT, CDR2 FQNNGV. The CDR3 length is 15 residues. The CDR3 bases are TGTGCCAGCAGCTTAGAAGGCGGTTTGGTCAATGAGCAGTTCTTC. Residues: CASSLEGGLVNEQFF.

CDR3 amino acids: CASSIKAGGIGTGELFF. The CDR3 nucleotides read TGTGCCAGTAGTATTAAAGCGGGAGGTATAGGCACCGGGGAGCTGTTTTTT. The chain carries TRBV19 and TRBJ2-2; 9 bases agree with TRBD2. Germline values: CDR1 LNHDA, CDR2 SQIVND (reference sequence). Losses at the gene ends were 3 bases for V and 4 bases for J; bases not matched to a gene: 9. The CDR3 contains 17 residues.

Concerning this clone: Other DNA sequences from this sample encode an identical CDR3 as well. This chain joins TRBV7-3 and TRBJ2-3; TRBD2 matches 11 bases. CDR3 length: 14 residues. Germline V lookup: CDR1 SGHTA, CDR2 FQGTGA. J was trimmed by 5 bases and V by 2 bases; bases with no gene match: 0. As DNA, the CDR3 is TGTGCCAGCAGCTTAGGACTAGCGGGAGATACGCAGTATTTT. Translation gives CASSLGLAGDTQYF.

CDR3: CASSTGLAYSYEQYF. CDR3 DNA sequence: TGTGCCAGCAGCACGGGACTAGCGTACTCCTACGAGCAGTACTTC. The chain couples TRBV7-2 to TRBJ2-7, with 10 bases lining up with TRBD2. Germline assignment: CDR1 SGHTA and CDR2 FQGNSA. With V trimmed by 5 bases and J by 0 bases, 4 bases remained unmatched. CDR3 length equals 15 residues.

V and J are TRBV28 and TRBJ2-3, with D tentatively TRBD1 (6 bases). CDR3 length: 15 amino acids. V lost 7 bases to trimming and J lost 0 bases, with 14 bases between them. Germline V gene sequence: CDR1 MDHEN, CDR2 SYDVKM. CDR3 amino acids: CASKRTAASTDTQYF. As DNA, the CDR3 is TGTGCCAGCAAACGGACAGCGGCTAGCACAGATACGCAGTATTTT.

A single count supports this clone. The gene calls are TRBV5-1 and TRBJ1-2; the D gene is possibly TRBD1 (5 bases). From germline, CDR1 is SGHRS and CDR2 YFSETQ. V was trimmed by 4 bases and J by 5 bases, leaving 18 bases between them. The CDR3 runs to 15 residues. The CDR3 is CASSNTQGLRYGYTF. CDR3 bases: TGCGCCAGCAGCAATACTCAGGGTTTACGGTATGGCTACACCTTC.

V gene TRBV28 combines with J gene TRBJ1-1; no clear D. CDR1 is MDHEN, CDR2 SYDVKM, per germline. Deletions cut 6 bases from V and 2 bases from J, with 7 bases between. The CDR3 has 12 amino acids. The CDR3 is CASRTGNTEAFF. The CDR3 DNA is TGTGCCAGCAGGACGGGTAACACTGAAGCTTTCTTT.

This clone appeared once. The CDR3 DNA is TGTGCCAGCAGCTTGGCTGACGAGCAGTACTTC. Its protein is CASSLADEQYF. V usage is TRBV4-2 and J usage is TRBJ2-7; the D is unclear. The CDR3 totals 11 residues. Trimming pared 5 bases from V and 5 bases from J, leaving 7 bases between. CDR1 and CDR2 (germline): LGHNA, YNFKEQ.